This TCR beta chain was sequenced in a study of neurological immune-mediated disorders. A single record per CDR3 protein comes from TCRdb applying MiXCR to the 5' RACE reads. The sample includes roughly 50,000 distinct CDR3 sequences, 10% to 13% seen only once; the top ten take 5.3%. The germline gives CDR1 MNHEY, CDR2 SVGAGI. Trimming removed 10 bases from V and 7 bases from J; junction bases left unmatched: 12. CDR3 size: 14 residues. At least ten counts were recorded for this clonotype. The rearrangement links TRBV6-5 to TRBJ2-2; TRBD2 matches 7 bases. The clonotype comes from a man between 70 and 80 years old with HTLV-1-associated myelopathy (HAM/TSP). Sequences were obtained from PBMCs. The CDR3 nucleotides are TGTGCCACCTCTAGCGGTGCTTTTGTCGGGGAGCTGTTTTTT. Translation gives CATSSGAFVGELFF.